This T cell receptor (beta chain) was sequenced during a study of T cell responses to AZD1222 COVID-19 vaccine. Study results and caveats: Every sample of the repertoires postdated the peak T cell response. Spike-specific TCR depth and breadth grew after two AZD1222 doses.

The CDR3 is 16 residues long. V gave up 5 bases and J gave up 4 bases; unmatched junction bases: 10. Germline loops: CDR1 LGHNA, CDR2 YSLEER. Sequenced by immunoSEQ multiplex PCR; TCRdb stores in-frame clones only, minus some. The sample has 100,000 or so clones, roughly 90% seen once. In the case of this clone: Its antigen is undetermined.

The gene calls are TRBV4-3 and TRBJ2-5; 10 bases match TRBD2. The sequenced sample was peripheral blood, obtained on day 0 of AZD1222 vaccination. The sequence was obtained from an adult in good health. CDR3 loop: CASSRGLAGEGETQYF. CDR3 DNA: TGCGCCAGCAGCAGAGGGCTAGCGGGAGAGGGAGAGACCCAGTACTTC.